In this sample, the clone carrying this T cell receptor (beta chain) turned up many times. These data originate in a study of tumor-infiltrating lymphocytes in primary liver carcinoma. CDR1 and CDR2 from the germline V gene are SGHAT and FQNNGV. The CDR3 length is 15 residues. V was clipped by 3 bases and J by 2 bases, with 13 bases between them. Unsorted whole blood yielded blood RNA, and germline DNA was extracted as well. Starting material of 500 ng total RNA yielded TCR beta cDNA via a constant-region primer. Investigators got TCR beta libraries out of three nested multiplex PCR rounds, done with slightly modified ARM-PCR. With TRBV1-TRBV30 forward primers and a C-beta reverse primer, the first two PCR rounds were run for nine to eleven cycles each. One entry per CDR3 protein, called by TCRdb with MiXCR from the multiplex PCR reads. The sample holds some 180,000 distinct CDR3 sequences, about 60% seen once.

The TCR sequence derives from a man aged 35-49 years with primary liver carcinoma and hepatitis B virus infection. This sequence joins TRBV11-2 and TRBJ2-5; TRBD2 is a possible D gene (7 bases). Source material: peripheral blood. CDR3 DNA sequence: TGTGCCAGCAGCTTGGGAGGGGGGGTACAAGAGACCCAGTACTTC. Its translation: CASSLGGGVQETQYF.